This T cell receptor beta chain derives from a study of blood T cell repertoires in COVID-19. Recovered status applied to Cohort 3 donors who had two consecutive negative PCRs. It also applied to those with clearance or with symptom resolution. Original analysis: Counts of nucleated cells, estimated from reference gene primer amplification, were obtained. Libraries were prepared by immunoSEQ multiplex PCR; TCRdb keeps only in-frame clonotypes and omits some of them. V, J and clone size are taken as reported in that table, and D and trimming were inferred from the DNA itself. The table lists around 330,000 clones, around 91% of them singletons. Germline CDR1 reads LGHNA; CDR2 reads YSLEER. The CDR3 extends over 14 amino acids. Between the trimmed V and J ends, which lost 3 bases and 0 bases, there was a span of 9 bases.

The receptor comes from a woman in her thirties or forties who had recovered from COVID-19. The sequencing input was PBMCs or T cells enriched from blood (not recorded which). The chain employs TRBV4-3 and TRBJ2-7; D unclear. CDR3 residues: CASSHTLSSYEQYF. In nucleotides, the CDR3 is TGCGCCAGCAGCCACACTCTATCCTCCTACGAGCAGTACTTC.